This entry is about one T cell receptor (beta chain). Its antigen is not identified. The source of the sample is a study of cytomegalovirus exposure and HLA in healthy donors. Points from the study as a whole: An analysis done earlier found most TCR beta V segments productive about 90% or about 30% of the time.

The CDR3 has 15 residues. V shed 4 bases, J shed 3 bases, and the junction held 3 bases outside the gene matches. The germline CDR1 and CDR2 sequences are LNHDA and SQIVND (reference sequence). With 60 Vbeta and 13 Jbeta primers, the PCR was carried out. The protocol was immunoSEQ multiplex PCR, while the TCRdb copy is restricted to in-frame clones and leaves out a portion. The profile covers about 160,000 clones, with approximately 85% appearing a single time and around 10% taken by the ten largest. The receptor comes from a man between 50 and 59 years old in good health and CMV-seropositive. Sequenced material: PBMCs. The chain uses TRBV19 and TRBJ2-2; 9 positions match TRBD2. The DNA of the CDR3 is TGTGCCAGTAGTACCCTAGCGGGATACACCGGGGAGCTGTTTTTT. Translated, it gives CASSTLAGYTGELFF.